This section outlines one T cell receptor (beta chain) sequence together with its context. What antigen it recognizes has not been identified. Base qualities are missing; no much larger clone stands one base away. This record comes from a study of cytomegalovirus exposure and HLA in healthy donors (dated by TCRdb to 2015 to 2018). General notes on the study: An earlier analysis of 550 to 700 of the donors reported about 250 Gb of sequence data and 120 million or so unique TCR beta sequences from roughly 180 million T cells. Roughly 300 gigabases of sequencing data and approximately 85 million unique TCR sequences were included in an early release covering over 600 HLA-typed donors. Among the roughly 390 genotyped donors, approximately 81% belonged to the genetic ancestry cluster associated with self-reported Caucasian donors. The study aimed to test whether signatures of past pathogen exposure could be identified by cataloging public T cell receptors. The study profiled the T cell repertoires of 500 to 800 subjects by immunosequencing and related them to cytomegalovirus serostatus. A separate validation cohort of roughly 130 different subjects was used in addition to the roughly 670-subject first cohort. High-throughput TCR immunosequencing, statistical association of individual TCRs with disease status, and machine learning were combined to predict cytomegalovirus infection status. A later analysis re-examined previously published TCR beta repertoires from just over 650 donors and added high-resolution HLA genotyping to investigate patterns of TCR occurrence. In the later analysis, no new phenotypic data were used to find candidate immune exposures; instead, reliance was placed on TCR beta sequences and their occurrence across donors. In an earlier analysis of 587 of the donors, high-throughput TCR beta sequencing was used to judge whether each TCR beta V gene segment behaved as functional or pseudogenic. Donor age, sex, ethnicity and CMV serostatus were compiled together with the repertoire data. Genome-wide SNP genotypes for about 65% of the roughly 670 donors were used in a later genetic analysis, which treated that subset as a discovery cohort. All discovery cohort repertoires had been generated using a single sequencing platform. Class I and class II HLA loci were covered by the typing at four-digit resolution. Typing coverage varied by locus: about 620-630 donors for A, B, C, DRB1 and DQB1; more than 500 for DQA1; more than 600 for DPA1; under 490 for DPB1. Roughly five DR-DQ haplotypes were treated as single units for association and clustering because of strong linkage in the cohort. Across approximately 400 genotyped donors of the cohort, an average of about 200,000 unique TCR beta nucleotide sequences per donor were sequenced, and about a sixth of those sequences were non-productive.

The cohort comprised 670 or so healthy bone marrow donors. At the time of sampling, every cohort member was nominally healthy, though immune exposures that went unrecorded were likely present. The donor tested CMV seronegative and was one of the 352 seronegative cohort members. A peripheral blood sample was provided by each donor, and peripheral blood mononuclear cells were used for TCR beta sequencing. Genomic DNA was extracted from the blood cell samples with the Qiagen DNeasy Blood Extraction Kit. Summary of the overall study and its limitations: A further reported finding was that TCR beta sequences accurately predicted the HLA-A and HLA-B alleles for most subjects in the first cohort. According to a later genetic analysis, donors in an Asian-associated ancestry cluster had fewer N-insertions in productive TCRs than the roughly 670-donor mean. Presence/absence analyses assumed roughly uniform sequencing depth across donors, an assumption that may not hold. A later analysis found that HLA-associated TCR beta chains were more clonally expanded and had lower generation probabilities than equally common non-associated chains. Broadly in line with IMGT annotations, most TCR beta V segments showed up in productive rearrangements about 87% or about 30% of the time in an earlier analysis of about 500 of the donors. Some IMGT-functional V segments, including TRBV6-2 and TRBV6-3, could not be distinguished by the 87-base-pair reads and were therefore excluded. In a later genetic analysis, a missense DCLRE1C variant was associated with V-gene and J-gene trimming of TCR beta chains, and the association was replicated in an independent cohort. In a later analysis, TCR association rates were found to vary across HLA loci, with the most associated TCRs seen for DRB1 alleles and the fewest for HLA-C alleles. A later analysis found that most CMV-associated TCR beta chains appeared HLA-restricted, with HLA associations seemingly driven largely by CMV exposure. Strong co-occurrence of HLA alleles, especially DR and DQ, made assigning TCR associations to individual alleles difficult. In the study, roughly 160 TCR beta chains were listed as associated with cytomegalovirus. CMV serostatus was the only immune exposure information available for the cohort. Most TCR sequences were seen in very few donors, while some public TCRs were found in many individuals. A few of the identified cytomegalovirus-associated TCR beta chains were confirmed in vitro to be specific for cytomegalovirus antigens. According to a later analysis, parvovirus B19, influenza, CMV and Epstein-Barr virus appeared linked to several top co-occurrence clusters. A cluster of highly shared sequence variants was judged likely to be a technical artifact of the sequencing pipeline. The authors suggested that the approach could potentially be generalized to other disease states and immunological phenotypes. This cohort had only TCR beta chains sequenced, and the lack of alpha or paired-chain data limited which features could be detected. Correlated functional status among segregating V segments might reflect linkage disequilibrium, but an unknown experimental factor could not be ruled out. Because some donors lacked HLA typing at each locus, the association tests relied only on the typed subset. Because counts were too low, around 17 rarely observed V segments, including chromosome 9 orphons, were left out of the earlier analysis of about 620 of the donors. At a false discovery rate of 0.05, a later analysis linked under 20,000 TCR beta sequences to specific HLA alleles. The classifier was reported to diagnose cytomegalovirus status with high specificity and sensitivity in both the original cohort and the validation cohort.

The library was prepared using the immunoSEQ multiplex PCR assay. For the multiplex PCR, a mixture combining 60 forward primers for TCR Vbeta segments and 13 reverse primers for TCR Jbeta segments was used. A multiplex PCR assay on genomic DNA amplified the CDR3 region of rearranged TCR beta genes. The Illumina HiSeq System was used to sequence the amplified TCR beta libraries as 87-base-pair reads. Regarding the original processing steps: Across the 640 or so repertoires, a later analysis counted 78 million or so unique TCR beta chains, some 11 million of which were shared by at least two donors. To remove PCR and sequencing errors, raw reads were error-corrected and collapsed into unique sequences using a nearest-neighbor algorithm that merged closely related sequences. CDR3 sequences were aligned to IMGT reference sequences to assign V, D and J gene segments. For a sequence to be retained, at least a six-nucleotide match to both a V gene segment and a J gene segment was required. Rearrangements were classified as productive when the CDR3 lacked stop codons and remained in frame with V and J, and all other rearrangements were classified as non-productive. Following IMGT convention, CDR3 was defined as the stretch from the second conserved V-encoded cysteine up to the conserved J-encoded phenylalanine. The earlier analysis of about 500 of the donors excluded sequences that lacked an unambiguous match to a single V gene segment. An earlier analysis of about 590 of the donors classified V segments as functional when productive rearrangements were above 56.7% and as segregating when the standard deviation between donors was above 5%. To diagnose cytomegalovirus status from the catalog of TCR beta chain sequences, a statistical classification framework was built. In a later analysis, V and J genes were assigned by comparing TCR nucleotide sequences against IMGT/GENE-DB human TR gene sequences. A later analysis assigned CDR3 sequences and most-parsimonious VDJ recombination scenarios with the TCRdist pipeline. In a later analysis, every TCR beta chain was defined by the combination of its CDR3 amino acid sequence and its V-gene family, and reads without a unique V-gene family were dropped. A later analysis removed 592 highly shared, low-generation-probability nucleotide sequences to deal with suspected cross-contamination and a sequencing artifact. For each public chain, a later analysis derived a clonal expansion index from normalized ranks of inferred template counts within each repertoire. In a later analysis, generation probabilities were computed with a VDJ recombination model fitted to out-of-frame rearrangements, and the resulting probabilities were checked against IGoR. In a later analysis, TCR-TCR, TCR-HLA and TCR-CMV co-occurrence was scored with hypergeometric tests, and a repertoire-size bias correction was applied to TCR pairs. To estimate false discovery rates, a later analysis permuted the HLA or CMV assignments 20 times. A later analysis grouped co-occurring TCRs with DBSCAN, adding TCRdist sequence similarity when clustering within HLA-allele-positive subsets. Repertoires with fewer than 30,000 or more than 120,000 public chains were left out of co-occurrence clustering, as were several repertoires with anomalous nucleotide sharing. Imported from immuneACCESS, the table was reduced by TCRdb to in-frame sequences with V and J called. These copies leave out some clones; in studies compared against another copy, an unresolved V gene accounts for under half, and the cause of the remainder is not known. That table supplies the V and J calls and clone size; D and trimming were determined from the DNA. This sample comprises 150,000 or so clones, just over 75% of them detected only once. The ten largest clones represent 0.95% to 1.1% of the sample.

Between the V and J ends, shortened by 4 bases and 9 bases respectively, the junction contains 17 bases. The CDR3, from cysteine to phenylalanine, totals 14 residues. CDR3 DNA only is kept here, 42 bases in frame from base 1. CDR1 and CDR2, looked up from the germline V gene, are SGDLS and YYNGEE. The TCR originated in a woman in her 40s in good health and CMV-seronegative. This sequence uses TRBV9 and TRBJ1-5, with TRBD1 perhaps the D gene, on 5 matching bases. Sequencing used PBMCs. The DNA sequence is given as TGTGCCAGCAGCCTGGGGGGGGAAAGGCGGCCCCAGCATTTT. This codes for CASSLGGERRPQHF.